This note documents a single T cell receptor (beta chain) sequence. Its antigen remains undetermined. Base-call qualities are not available, and no considerably larger clone is one nucleotide away. Each collaborating institution followed its own protocols to collect whole blood in K2EDTA tubes. For TCRbeta analysis, collaborators shipped samples as frozen whole blood, isolated PBMCs, or DNA extracted from either of those sample types. TCRbeta CDR3 regions were amplified from genomic DNA using the immunoSEQ Assay, a bias-controlled multiplex PCR. The authors' analysis ran thus. Within the assay, amplification of reference gene primers was used to estimate how many nucleated cells each sample contained. To quantify the absolute abundance of each unique TCRbeta CDR3 rearrangement, sequence reads were collapsed and filtered. For each sample, productive Simpson clonality was calculated by taking the square root of Simpson's diversity index across productive rearrangements. Imported from immuneACCESS, the table was reduced by TCRdb to in-frame sequences with V and J called. These copies leave out some clones; in studies compared against another copy, an unresolved V gene accounts for under half, and the cause of the remainder is not known. V, J and clone size are taken as reported in that table, and D and trimming were inferred from the DNA itself. For this sample the table gives 120,000 to 150,000 clones, of which approximately 88% were detected only once. Jointly, the top ten make up about 5% of the sample.

This sample stems from a study of blood T cell repertoires in COVID-19 (dated by TCRdb to about 2020). About the investigation overall: Samples from collaborators originated in the United States, Italy and Spain and spanned both the acute and convalescent phases of COVID-19. The material from the prospective study consisted of cDNA or gDNA derived from T cells, B-cell-depleted T cells, or PBMCs. Deeply sampled blood TCRbeta repertoires from subjects exposed to, actively infected with, or recovered from COVID-19 were included in the dataset. The repertoires were released in a freely available public database meant as a resource for research on the immune response to SARS-CoV-2. Samples came from the ongoing ImmuneRACE study (first 160 participants) plus 1,254 subjects from 6 global collaborators. Nearly every sample came with metadata listing a de-identified subject ID, COVID-19 status, age in years and sex. Where available, HLA class I and class II types were obtained from metadata supplied by the sample provider rather than from assay-based typing. Study-wide findings and limitations: The quantity of clinical and demographic metadata differed by source and by participant and was supplied without curation.

Relative to germline, V is missing 9 bases and J is missing 0 bases, with 4 bases of the junction outside any gene match. Reading from cysteine to phenylalanine, the CDR3 counts 15 amino acids. Only CDR3 DNA remains: 45 bases, in frame from the first base. The germline V gene provides CDR1 SNHLY and CDR2 FYNNEI. The sequence derives from a human donor in a cohort sampled during active COVID-19. The receptor chain draws on TRBV2 and TRBJ2-1; 11 bases in the middle match TRBD2. Sequencing was performed on peripheral blood. For the CDR3, the sequence is CASRSGRDSYNEQFF. The DNA sequence is TGTGCCAGTCGTAGCGGGAGGGACTCCTACAATGAGCAGTTCTTC.